Shown below are 13 T cell receptor beta chains from a single sample sequenced in a study of T cell responses to AZD1222 COVID-19 vaccine. Assay used: immunoSEQ multiplex PCR; TCRdb lists only in-frame clones, some missing. The sample has roughly 49,000 clones; about three quarters are singletons. The input for sequencing was peripheral blood, taken on day 0 of AZD1222 vaccination. These receptors were collected from an adult in good health.

The rearrangement uses TRBV27 and TRBJ2-7; the match to TRBD2 covers 14 bases. V shed 10 bases, J shed 7 bases, and the junction held 3 bases outside the gene matches. CDR3 length equals 12 residues. Germline CDR1 reads MNHEY; CDR2 reads SMNVEV (reference sequence). The CDR3 bases are TGTGCCACCCGGACTAGCGGGAGGGAGCAGTACTTC. As protein: CATRTSGREQYF.

V and J are TRBV30 and TRBJ1-1; 10 bases agree with TRBD1. J gave up 7 bases and V 3 bases, and 11 bases lay outside the gene matches. This CDR3 spans 15 amino acids. The germline gives CDR1 GTSNPN, CDR2 SVGIG (reference sequence). This CDR3 is CAWSPRRGTGDEAFF. In nucleotides, the CDR3 is TGTGCCTGGAGCCCTCGCCGAGGGACAGGGGATGAAGCTTTCTTT.

This clone appeared a single time. V gene TRBV7-9 combines with J gene TRBJ2-7; no reliable D call. V shed 1 base and J shed 2 bases, with 6 bases lying between them. Germline CDR1 reads SEHNR; CDR2 reads FQNEAQ (reference sequence). The length of the CDR3 is 13 residues. CDR3: CASSLDGPYEQYV. Written as DNA, the CDR3 is TGTGCCAGCAGCTTAGACGGCCCCTACGAGCAGTACGTC.

V usage is TRBV7-6 and J usage is TRBJ2-1, with D maybe TRBD2 (5 bases). The CDR3 runs 15 residues. Trimming cost V 1 base and J 0 bases, with 7 bases left between them. CDR1 and CDR2 from the germline V gene are SGHVS and FNYEAQ. CDR3 protein: CASSLGGPSYNEQFF. DNA for the CDR3: TGTGCCAGCAGCTTAGGCGGGCCCTCCTACAATGAGCAGTTCTTC.

The V gene is TRBV27, the J gene TRBJ2-2; D remains ambiguous. The V gene's germline CDR1 is MNHEY and CDR2 SMNVEV (reference sequence). The CDR3 runs to 16 residues. The V gene lost 2 bases and the J gene lost 5 bases, with 15 bases spanning the gap. CDR3 DNA: TGTGCCAGCAGTTTACGTAGGGATTATGTGACCGGGGAGCTGTTTTTT. This sequence encodes CASSLRRDYVTGELFF.

V is TRBV6-2 or TRBV6-3 and J is TRBJ2-3, with TRBD1 matching 7 bases. The J segment lost 4 bases and the V segment lost 5 bases, leaving 12 bases of the junction unmatched. The germline V gene has CDR1 MNHEY and CDR2 SVGEGT. This CDR3 has 16 amino acids. For the CDR3, the DNA is TGTGCCAGCAGTCCCCGACAGGGTATTTTTCCAGATACGCAGTATTTT. Amino acid sequence: CASSPRQGIFPDTQYF.

This clone occurred a few times. The V gene is TRBV28, the J gene TRBJ1-2; TRBD1 matches 7 bases. The CDR3 contains 15 residues. Germline loops: CDR1 MDHEN, CDR2 SYDVKM. Trimming cost V 2 bases and J 0 bases; bases outside gene matches: 3. CDR3 nucleotide sequence: TGTGCCAGCAGTTTACCGGGACAGACTAACTATGGCTACACCTTC. This translates into CASSLPGQTNYGYTF.

The rearrangement joins TRBV3-1 (or the pseudogene TRBV3-2) to TRBJ2-3; D is unclear. Trimming took off 1 base at V and 2 bases at J, with 13 bases between the two ends. This CDR3 is built from 16 residues. The germline CDR1 and CDR2 sequences are LGHDT and YNNKEL (reference sequence). CDR3 sequence (DNA): TGTGCCAGCAGCCAAGGGAACAGACCTAACACAGATACGCAGTATTTT. As protein: CASSQGNRPNTDTQYF.

The J gene is TRBJ1-6, the V gene TRBV5-1; perhaps TRBD1 as D (5 bases). Per germline, CDR1 SGHRS and CDR2 YFSETQ. Trimming stripped 4 bases from V and 9 bases from J, with 14 bases between. The CDR3 consists of 14 residues. CDR3 DNA sequence: TGCGCCAGCAGCCTGACGGGGGAGGGTTCACCCCTCCACTTT. Its translation is CASSLTGEGSPLHF.

The chain is built from TRBV5-4 and TRBJ2-3; D unresolved. Trimming left V 0 bases short and J 5 bases short, with 13 bases between. The CDR3 extends over 15 amino acids. CDR1 is SGHNT and CDR2 is YYREEE in the germline V gene (reference sequence). The CDR3 DNA reads as TGTGCCAGCAGCTTGGTCCCCCGGGCTGGAGATACGCAGTATTTT. It encodes CASSLVPRAGDTQYF.

The chain is built from TRBV19 and TRBJ1-2; D not certain. V lost 7 bases, J lost 3 bases, and 12 bases lay in between. The CDR3 has 13 residues. Germline V lookup: CDR1 LNHDA, CDR2 SQIVND (reference sequence). The CDR3 DNA follows: TGTGCCAGTATCGGCGGGTTCGACTATGGCTACACCTTC. Translating gives CASIGGFDYGYTF.

The rearrangement joins TRBV24-1 to TRBJ2-1; 8 bases line up with TRBD1. Losses at the gene ends were 6 bases for V and 5 bases for J; bases not matched to a gene: 2. The CDR3 is made up of 13 amino acids. Per germline, CDR1 KGHDR and CDR2 SFDVKD. The CDR3: CATSRTGNNEQFF. The CDR3, as DNA: TGTGCCACCAGTAGGACAGGGAACAATGAGCAGTTCTTC.

The rearrangement joins TRBV14 to TRBJ2-3, with 12 positions matching TRBD2. V was pared by 6 bases and J by 3 bases, with 4 bases of the junction left unmatched. CDR1 is SGHDN and CDR2 is FVKESK in the germline V gene. This CDR3 has 15 residues. CDR3: CASSPGLAGTDTQYF. For the CDR3, the DNA is TGTGCCAGCAGTCCTGGACTAGCGGGAACAGATACGCAGTATTTT. The complete variable domain, with remaining parts taken from reference TRBV14 and TRBJ2-3, reads EAGVTQFPSHSVIEKGQTVTLRCDPISGHDNLYWYRRVMGKEIKFLLHFVKESKQDESGMPNNRFLAERTGGTYSTLKVQPAELEDSGVYFCASSPGLAGTDTQYFGPGTRLTVL.